This TCR beta chain was obtained from a study of long-term antiretroviral therapy in people with HIV. Study-level results: Within the repertoire, clones expanded before ART were dominant at all time points.

With survey level as its setting, the immunoSEQ assay was v3.0. This table comes from immunoSEQ multiplex PCR, and its TCRdb copy is limited to in-frame clones, with some not included. The profile covers 20,000 to 30,000 clones, with approximately 83% appearing a single time and about 15% taken by the ten largest. Germline V gene sequence: CDR1 SGHRS, CDR2 YFSETQ. There are 16 residues in the CDR3. The germline V and J ends were trimmed by 4 bases and 1 base, with 17 bases remaining between them. To note about this clone: The antigen remains unidentified.

Sequencing was performed on unsorted PBMCs, taken 1.2 years after starting antiretroviral therapy. The chain has TRBV5-1 and TRBJ1-1; D not certain. The receptor was derived from a man aged 50-59 years with HIV. The CDR3 region is CASSLGSLRGNTEAFF. The CDR3 bases are TGCGCCAGCAGCCTGGGATCGCTCCGGGGGAACACTGAAGCTTTCTTT. Complete variable domain (other parts from reference TRBV5-1 and TRBJ1-1): KAGVTQTPRYLIKTRGQQVTLSCSPISGHRSVSWYQQTPGQGLQFLFEYFSETQRNKGNFPGRFSGRQFSNSRSEMNVSTLELGDSALYLCASSLGSLRGNTEAFFGQGTRLTVV.